One T cell receptor (beta chain) is described in this entry. These data are taken from a study of T cell changes during pregnancy in multiple sclerosis. Germline CDR1 SNHLY, CDR2 FYNNEI. Trimming pared 3 bases from V and 1 base from J, leaving 13 bases between. This CDR3 is built from 16 residues. The table came from immunoSEQ multiplex PCR; TCRdb's copy has only in-frame clones and leaves some out. The repertoire holds about 55,000 clones, with about nine tenths as singletons. This TCR derives from a female donor with multiple sclerosis, enrolled in a pregnancy study. The chain is built from TRBV2 and TRBJ1-3; D not certain. Sequences were derived from CD4+ T cells from peripheral blood mononuclear cells, sampled in the first trimester of pregnancy. The DNA of the CDR3 is TGTGCCAGCAGTGACCTAAGCCCGGGTTCTGGAAACACCATATATTTT. This gives the protein CASSDLSPGSGNTIYF.